This T cell receptor beta chain was captured in a study of technical replicates of blood from a handful of donors. Germline V gene sequence: CDR1 LGHNA, CDR2 YSLEER. Trimming removed 0 bases from V and 7 bases from J, with 7 bases in between. The CDR3 loop spans 13 amino acids. Profiling relied on immunoSEQ multiplex PCR, and the TCRdb table lists in-frame clones only, not all of them. The sample holds fewer than 45,000 clones, 96% seen once. Sequenced material: T cells isolated from PBMCs. This clonotype was obtained from a human donor in good health. The chain uses TRBV4-3 and TRBJ2-1; D unresolved. The CDR3 loop is CASSQDIVNEQFF. The CDR3, as DNA: TGCGCCAGCAGCCAAGATATAGTAAATGAGCAGTTCTTC.